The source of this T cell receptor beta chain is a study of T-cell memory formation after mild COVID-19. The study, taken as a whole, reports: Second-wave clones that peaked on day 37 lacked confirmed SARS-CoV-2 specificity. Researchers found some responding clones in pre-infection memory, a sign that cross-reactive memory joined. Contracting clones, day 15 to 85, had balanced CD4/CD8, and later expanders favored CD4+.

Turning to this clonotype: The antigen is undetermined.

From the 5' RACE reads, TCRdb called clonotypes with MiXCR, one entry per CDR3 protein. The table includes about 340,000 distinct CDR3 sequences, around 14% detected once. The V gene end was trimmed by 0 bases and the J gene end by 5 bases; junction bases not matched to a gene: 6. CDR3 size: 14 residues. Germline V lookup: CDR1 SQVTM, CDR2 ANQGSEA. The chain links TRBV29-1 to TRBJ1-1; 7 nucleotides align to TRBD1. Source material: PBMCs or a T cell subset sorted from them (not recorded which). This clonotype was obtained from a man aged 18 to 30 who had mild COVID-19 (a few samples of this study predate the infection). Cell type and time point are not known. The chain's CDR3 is CSVEDTGARTEAFF. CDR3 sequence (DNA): TGCAGCGTTGAAGATACAGGGGCGAGGACTGAAGCTTTCTTT.